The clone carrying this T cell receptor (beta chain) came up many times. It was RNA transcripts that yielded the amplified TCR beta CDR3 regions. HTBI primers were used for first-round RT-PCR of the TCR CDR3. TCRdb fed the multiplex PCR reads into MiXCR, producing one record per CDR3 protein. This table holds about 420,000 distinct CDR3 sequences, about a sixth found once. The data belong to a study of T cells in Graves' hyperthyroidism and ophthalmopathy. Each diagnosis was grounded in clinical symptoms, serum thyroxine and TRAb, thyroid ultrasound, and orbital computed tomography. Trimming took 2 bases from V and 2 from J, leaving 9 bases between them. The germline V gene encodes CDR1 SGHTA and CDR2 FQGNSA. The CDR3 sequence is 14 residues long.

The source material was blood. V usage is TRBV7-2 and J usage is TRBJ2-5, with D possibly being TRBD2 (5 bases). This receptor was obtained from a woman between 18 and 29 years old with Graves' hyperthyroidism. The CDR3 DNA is TGTGCCAGCAGCTTACAACGGGGTCAAGAGACCCAGTACTTC. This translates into CASSLQRGQETQYF.